The clone carrying this T cell receptor (beta chain) was seen only a few times. What it recognizes is unknown. TCRdb processed the RT-PCR reads anew with MiXCR; each CDR3 protein has one entry. The sample holds 500,000 to 600,000 distinct CDR3 sequences, approximately 17% seen once. The data are from a study of response to subunit inactivated influenza vaccine. Study results and caveats: Each seasonal influenza vaccination, the authors suggested, recruits few new T cells.

The CDR3 covers 15 residues. From germline, CDR1 is SGHRS and CDR2 YFSETQ. The V gene lost 0 bases and the J gene lost 4 bases, with 10 bases spanning the gap. The source material was CD4+ T cells sorted from PBMCs, sampled around 25 months after vaccination. The V call is TRBV5-1, the J call TRBJ2-2; no firm D call. This TCR came from a man in his fifties or sixties who received an inactivated influenza vaccine. DNA for the CDR3: TGCGCCAGCAGCTTGGAAGTGGGAATCACCGGGGAGCTGTTTTTT. This encodes CASSLEVGITGELFF.